This T cell receptor beta chain was recovered during a study of OX40 agonist ivuxolimab in advanced cancers. Study details: The study treated patients with ivuxolimab, an agonistic anti-OX40 (CD134) antibody. All patients had ivuxolimab intravenously every 2 weeks at 0.01 to 10 mg/kg.

Germline V gives CDR1 SNHLY, CDR2 FYNNEI. Trimming pared 5 bases from V and 3 bases from J, leaving 5 bases between. There are 11 residues in the CDR3. Study results and caveats: Among the lowest peripheral clonal expansion occurred in 0.1-3.0 mg/kg partial responders. Some nonresponders likewise displayed low normalized T-cell clonal expansion.

The table came from immunoSEQ multiplex PCR; TCRdb's copy has only in-frame clones and leaves some out. There are 70,000 to 95,000 clones in the sample; roughly 85% occur only once, and over 4% lies in the top ten. This clone was picked up one time. Its antigen is still unknown. The chain carries TRBV2 and TRBJ2-7, with D unresolved. This material consisted of CD4+ or CD8+ T cells sorted from blood, taken in a trial of the OX40 agonist ivuxolimab. This TCR came from an adult with an advanced solid tumor such as melanoma, head and neck, liver or kidney cancer. In DNA, the CDR3 is TGTGCCAGCAGTCAAGACTACGAGCAGTACTTC. Residues: CASSQDYEQYF.